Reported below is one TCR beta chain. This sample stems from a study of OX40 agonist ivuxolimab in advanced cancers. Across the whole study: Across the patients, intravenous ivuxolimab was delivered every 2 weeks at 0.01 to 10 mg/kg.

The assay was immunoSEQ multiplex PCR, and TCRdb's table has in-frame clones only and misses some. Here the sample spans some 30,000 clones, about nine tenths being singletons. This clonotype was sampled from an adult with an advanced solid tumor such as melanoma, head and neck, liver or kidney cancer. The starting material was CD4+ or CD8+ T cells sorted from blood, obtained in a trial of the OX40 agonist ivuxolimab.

The CDR3 nucleotides read TGCGCCAGCAGCCTCTGGGGGGGTACTGAAGCTTTCTTT. Translating it yields CASSLWGGTEAFF. The J gene is TRBJ1-1, the V gene TRBV4-1, with D maybe TRBD1 (5 bases). The CDR3 sequence is 13 residues long. V lost 4 bases and J lost 5, with 11 bases in between. Germline V CDR1 and CDR2: MGHRA, YSYEKL.